The present entry profiles one T cell receptor (beta chain) with its context. This clone has just a few counts. Its antigen remains unidentified. Base qualities are not recorded, but no much larger clone differs from it by a single base. To sequence the TCRbeta CDR3 region, genomic DNA was isolated from the sorted cells. The immunoSEQ Assay was used to sequence the TCRbeta CDR3 regions. Imported from immuneACCESS, the table was reduced by TCRdb to in-frame sequences with V and J called. These copies leave out some clones; in studies compared against another copy, an unresolved V gene accounts for under half, and the cause of the remainder is not known. The sample yields tens of thousands of clones; roughly 83% were counted once. The ten most abundant clones make up approximately 0.64% of the sample. The trim is 5 bases for V and 3 bases for J, with a gap of 15 bases between the germline ends. The CDR3 covers 15 residues, taking in both the cysteine and the phenylalanine. The only DNA kept is the CDR3, 45 bases in frame from the first base. The germline V gene gives CDR1 as SGHDT and CDR2 as YYEEEE.

The data belong to a study of OX40 agonist ivuxolimab in advanced cancers. Background on the whole study: Ivuxolimab was an agonistic, fully human IgG2 monoclonal antibody directed against OX40 (CD134), a costimulatory receptor. Among the 52 dose-escalation patients, some 19 had hepatocellular carcinoma, some 15 melanoma, 9 renal cell carcinoma and 9 head and neck cancer. Patients were allowed to have had prior anti-PD-1, anti-PD-L1 or anti-CTLA-4 therapy, and roughly two fifths of the dose-escalation patients had been treated with checkpoint inhibitors. The purpose of peripheral TCRbeta sequencing was to test whether ivuxolimab changed TCR sequence diversity and led to clonal T-cell expansion. The paper reports the monotherapy dose-escalation portion (N = 52 patients) of the phase I ivuxolimab trial. A male proportion of nearly 85% and a mean age of roughly 55 years, ranging from 23 to 79, were recorded for the dose-escalation cohort. Intravenous ivuxolimab was administered to patients every 2 weeks at six dose levels: 0.01, 0.1, 0.3, 1.5, 3 and 10 mg/kg. Three dose-escalation patients achieved partial responses, one with hepatocellular carcinoma and two with cutaneous melanoma.

The trial excluded patients who had a history of autoimmune disease or who were on systemic immunosuppression. Peripheral blood for TCR sequencing was collected from all dose cohorts at baseline, on cycle 4 day 1, and on cycle 7 day 1. Samples were obtained from an open-label, multicenter, first-in-human phase I dose-escalation trial of ivuxolimab. Adults with locally advanced or metastatic melanoma, renal cell, hepatocellular, or head and neck squamous cell carcinoma were enrolled in the trial. CD4+ and CD8+ T cells were sorted separately from peripheral blood before TCR sequencing. General study outcomes and caveats: After ivuxolimab, more expanded clones were found on average in CD8+ T cells than in CD4+ T cells. Clonal expansion of both CD4+ and CD8+ blood T cells was observed from baseline to week 6 at doses 0.1 to 3.0 mg/kg. Partial responders in the 0.1-3.0 mg/kg groups had among the lowest normalized peripheral clonal expansion, especially among CD8+ T cells. The antigen specificity of the clonally expanded peripheral T cells was not determined. Low levels of normalized T-cell clonal expansion were also seen in some nonresponding patients.

The specimen comprised CD4+ or CD8+ T cells sorted from blood, sampled in a trial of the OX40 agonist ivuxolimab. The source is an adult with an advanced solid tumor such as melanoma, head and neck, liver or kidney cancer. Recombination linked TRBV5-6 to TRBJ1-5; a tentative D call is TRBD1 (5 bases match). The DNA sequence is TGTGCCAGCAGAAGCTGGGGGTTAGTCAATCAGCCCCAGCATTTT. This yields the protein CASRSWGLVNQPQHF.